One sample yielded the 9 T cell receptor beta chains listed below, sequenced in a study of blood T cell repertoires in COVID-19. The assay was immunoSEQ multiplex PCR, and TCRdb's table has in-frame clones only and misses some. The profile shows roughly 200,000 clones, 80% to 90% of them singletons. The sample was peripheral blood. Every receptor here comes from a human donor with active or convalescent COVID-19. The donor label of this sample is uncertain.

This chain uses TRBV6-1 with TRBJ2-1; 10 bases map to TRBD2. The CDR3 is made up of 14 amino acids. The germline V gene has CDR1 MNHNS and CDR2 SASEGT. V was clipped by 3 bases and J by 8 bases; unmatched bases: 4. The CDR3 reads CASSEASGSDEQFF. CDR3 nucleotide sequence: TGTGCCAGCAGTGAGGCTAGCGGGAGTGATGAGCAGTTCTTC.

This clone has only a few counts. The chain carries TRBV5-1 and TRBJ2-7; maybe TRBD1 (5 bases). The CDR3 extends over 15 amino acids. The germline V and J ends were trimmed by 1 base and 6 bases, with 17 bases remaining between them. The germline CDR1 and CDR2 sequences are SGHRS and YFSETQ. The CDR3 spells CASSLNQGGFSEQYF. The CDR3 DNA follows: TGCGCCAGCAGCTTGAATCAGGGCGGCTTCTCCGAGCAGTACTTC.

CDR3 loop: CASSSLSGGQGASGANVLTF. The CDR3 nucleotides read TGTGCCAGCAGCTCCCTGAGCGGAGGACAGGGGGCTTCTGGGGCCAACGTCCTGACTTTC. The gene calls are TRBV6-6 and TRBJ2-6; 11 positions agree with TRBD1. V was clipped by 6 bases and J by 1 base; unmatched bases: 14. The CDR3 runs 20 residues. The V gene's germline CDR1 is MNHNY and CDR2 SVGAGI (reference sequence).

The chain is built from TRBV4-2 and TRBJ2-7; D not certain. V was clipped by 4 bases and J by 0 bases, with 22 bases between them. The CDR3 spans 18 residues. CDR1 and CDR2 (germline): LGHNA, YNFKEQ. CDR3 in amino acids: CASSRREASGDSSYEQYF. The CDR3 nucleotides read TGTGCCAGCAGCCGACGAGAAGCCTCAGGCGATAGCTCCTACGAGCAGTACTTC.

For the CDR3, the DNA is TGTGCCAGCAGCCCCGGGACAGGGCTTTCTCCCTATGGCTACACCTTC. It translates to CASSPGTGLSPYGYTF. The rearrangement uses TRBV5-6 and TRBJ1-2; TRBD1 matches 9 bases. V was clipped by 4 bases and J by 4 bases; unmatched bases: 11. The CDR3 length is 16 residues. CDR1 and CDR2 from the germline V gene are SGHDT and YYEEEE.

CDR3 residues: CATSDERGFGNEQFF. The CDR3 region has the DNA TGTGCCACCAGTGATGAAAGGGGGTTTGGCAATGAGCAGTTCTTC. The chain employs TRBV24-1 and TRBJ2-1, with D maybe TRBD1 (6 bases). V was pared by 3 bases and J by 6 bases, with 14 bases between. CDR1 and CDR2 from the germline V gene are KGHDR and SFDVKD. The CDR3 is made up of 15 amino acids.

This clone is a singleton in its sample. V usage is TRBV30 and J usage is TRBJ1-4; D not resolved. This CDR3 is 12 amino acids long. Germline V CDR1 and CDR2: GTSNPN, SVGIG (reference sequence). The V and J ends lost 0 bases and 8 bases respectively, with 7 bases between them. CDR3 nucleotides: TGTGCCTGGAGTGTACTGAACGAAAAACTGTTTTTT. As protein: CAWSVLNEKLFF.

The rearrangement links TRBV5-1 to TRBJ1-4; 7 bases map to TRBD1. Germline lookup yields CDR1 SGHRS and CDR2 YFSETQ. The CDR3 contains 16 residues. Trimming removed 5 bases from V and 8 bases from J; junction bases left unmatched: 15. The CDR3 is CASSQVAGVQGEKLFF. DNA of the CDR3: TGCGCCAGCAGTCAAGTAGCAGGGGTACAGGGGGAAAAACTGTTTTTT.

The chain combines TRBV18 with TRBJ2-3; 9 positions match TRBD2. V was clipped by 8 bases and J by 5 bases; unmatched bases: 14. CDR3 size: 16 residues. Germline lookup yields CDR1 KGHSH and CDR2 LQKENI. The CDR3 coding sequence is TGTGCCAGCACGAACCTGGCGGGAGGGCCAGGAGATACGCAGTATTTT. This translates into CASTNLAGGPGDTQYF.